This T cell receptor beta chain was sequenced during a study of T cell responses to AZD1222 COVID-19 vaccine. Study-wide points: Spike as a whole was targeted by vaccine-associated CD4 TCRs, dominant at 160-218 and 743-854. Donors, mostly white British, included more females; clonal diversity was possibly underestimated.

Sequencing used immunoSEQ multiplex PCR; TCRdb keeps in-frame clones, though not all of them. The profile shows over 85,000 clones, 70% to 90% of them singletons. In regard to this clone: As yet, its antigen is unknown.

CDR3 size: 12 residues. The germline V gene encodes CDR1 SEHNR and CDR2 FQNEAQ (reference sequence). V shed 5 bases and J shed 7 bases, with 9 bases lying between them. This TCR was sampled from an adult in good health. V is TRBV7-9 and J is TRBJ2-1; D gene uncertain. The source was peripheral blood, collected on day 0 of AZD1222 vaccination. The CDR3, as DNA: TGTGCCAGCAGCCAAGACCGGAATGAGCAGTTCTTC. This codes for CASSQDRNEQFF.